The rows below give T cell receptor beta chains drawn from one sample of a study of T cell responses to AZD1222 COVID-19 vaccine. TCRdb's copy holds only in-frame clones and misses some; the assay was immunoSEQ multiplex PCR. This table has approximately 120,000 clones, approximately 90% appearing once. Sample: peripheral blood, taken on day 0 of AZD1222 vaccination. These receptors came from an adult in good health. The CDR3 runs from the conserved cysteine through the conserved F or W. D genes are given only for firm matches. The size field is filled for only some rows; it gives once, few, many or a size class.

d_call clone_size j_call v_call cdr3_aa cdr3_nt
- - TRBJ2-3 TRBV10-1 CASRDSEGDTQYF TGCGCCAGCAGGGACTCCGAGGGAGATACGCAGTATTTT
- - TRBJ1-3 TRBV7-8 CASSPGRASGNTIYF TGTGCCAGCAGCCCAGGACGCGCTTCTGGAAACACCATATATTTT
- - TRBJ1-1 TRBV12-3/TRBV12-4 CASSLKGQAFF TGTGCCAGCAGTTTAAAGGGTCAGGCTTTCTTT
- once TRBJ1-1 TRBV19 CASSLYYGGDNTEAFF TGTGCCAGTTCCCTTTACTATGGCGGGGATAACACTGAAGCTTTCTTT
- - TRBJ1-2 TRBV5-8 CASSLNSAGIYGYTF TGTGCCAGCAGCTTGAATTCGGCGGGAATATATGGCTACACCTTC
- once TRBJ2-7 TRBV10-3 CAISERGTFLDYEQYF TGTGCCATCAGTGAGCGGGGCACCTTTCTCGACTACGAGCAGTACTTC
- - TRBJ1-6 TRBV18 CASSPSQLESLHF TGTGCCAGCTCACCTTCGCAATTGGAGTCTCTCCACTTT
- once TRBJ1-5 TRBV7-2 CASSPGQGNQPQHF TGTGCCAGCAGCCCCGGCCAGGGCAATCAGCCCCAGCATTTT
- - TRBJ1-3 TRBV9 CASAAGQTSGNTIYF TGTGCCAGCGCGGCAGGACAGACCTCTGGAAACACCATATATTTT
- - TRBJ1-4 TRBV2 CASSFEHSGEKLFF TGTGCCAGCAGTTTTGAACACAGTGGTGAAAAACTGTTTTTT
- - TRBJ2-3 TRBV9 CASSVGFWDTQYF TGTGCCAGCAGCGTAGGATTCTGGGATACGCAGTATTTT
- - TRBJ2-7 TRBV6-4 CATSAEVGGYEQYF TGTGCCACCTCAGCGGAGGTGGGGGGCTACGAGCAGTACTTC
- few TRBJ1-3 TRBV12-5 CATVRPPRPSSGNTIYF TGTGCTACCGTTAGGCCCCCAAGGCCTTCCTCTGGAAACACCATATATTTT
- - TRBJ1-4 TRBV19 CASGPGRKTNEKLFF TGTGCCAGTGGACCCGGACGGAAAACTAATGAAAAACTGTTTTTT
- - TRBJ1-3 TRBV7-9 CASSLGTGSGNTIYF TGTGCCAGCAGCTTAGGAACGGGCTCTGGAAACACCATATATTTT
TRBD2 once TRBJ2-5 TRBV18 CASSPGLGETQYF TGTGCCAGCTCACCGGGACTAGGAGAGACCCAGTACTTC
- - TRBJ1-2 TRBV29-1 CSVEEGYGYTF TGCAGCGTTGAGGAGGGCTATGGCTACACCTTC
TRBD1 - TRBJ1-2 TRBV19 CASSIGQGSLGYTF TGTGCCAGTAGTATCGGACAGGGATCCCTAGGCTACACCTTC
- few TRBJ1-1 TRBV27 CASSLSAGLLHTEAFF TGTGCCAGCAGTTTATCGGCAGGACTGCTACACACTGAAGCTTTCTTT
TRBD2 - TRBJ2-1 TRBV7-2 CASSLVAGRSYNEQFF TGTGCCAGCAGCTTAGTAGCGGGGCGATCCTACAATGAGCAGTTCTTC
- - TRBJ1-5 TRBV15 CATSARNNQPQHF TGTGCCACCAGCGCCCGCAACAATCAGCCCCAGCATTTT
- - TRBJ2-3 TRBV5-1 CASARIREADTQYF TGCGCCAGCGCGAGAATCAGGGAGGCAGATACGCAGTATTTT
TRBD1 - TRBJ1-1 TRBV6-2/TRBV6-3 CASSYSGTGNTEAFF TGTGCCAGCAGTTACTCAGGGACAGGGAACACTGAAGCTTTCTTT
TRBD1 - TRBJ1-6 TRBV5-1 CASSPEGTGRRNSPLHF TGCGCCAGCAGCCCGGAAGGGACAGGGAGGCGAAATTCACCCCTCCACTTT
- - TRBJ2-5 TRBV10-3 CAISESARETQYF TGTGCCATCAGTGAGTCAGCTAGGGAGACCCAGTACTTC
TRBD1 - TRBJ1-1 TRBV11-2 CASSPRQGMNTEAFF TGTGCCAGCAGCCCAAGACAGGGAATGAACACTGAAGCTTTCTTT
- - TRBJ2-7 TRBV7-2 CASSLTKYEQYF TGTGCCAGCAGCCTGACTAAGTATGAGCAGTACTTC
- - TRBJ2-7 TRBV10-3 CAIKKNRDPSYEQYF TGTGCCATCAAAAAGAACCGGGATCCCTCCTACGAGCAGTACTTC
- - TRBJ2-1 TRBV7-2 CASSPRQLLYNEQFF TGTGCCAGCAGCCCAAGACAGCTCCTATACAATGAGCAGTTCTTC
TRBD1 once TRBJ2-3 TRBV7-8 CASSLRATGGADTQYF TGTGCCAGCAGCTTACGAGCCACAGGGGGCGCAGATACGCAGTATTTT
- - TRBJ1-2 TRBV5-4 CASSAGYGYTF TGTGCCAGCAGCGCGGGGTATGGCTACACCTTC
TRBD2 - TRBJ2-5 TRBV10-3 CAISPLAAQETQYF TGTGCCATCAGCCCACTAGCGGCCCAAGAGACCCAGTACTTC
- - TRBJ2-2 TRBV5-1 CASSLSGRSTGELFF TGCGCCAGCAGCTTGAGCGGTCGGTCTACCGGGGAGCTGTTTTTT
TRBD1 - TRBJ1-4 TRBV27 CASSSQGGEKLFF TGTGCCAGCAGTTCCCAGGGGGGCGAAAAACTGTTTTTT
- - TRBJ1-6 TRBV7-2 CASSLLGSPLHF TGTGCCAGCAGCTTATTGGGTTCACCCCTCCACTTT
- - TRBJ2-7 TRBV27 CASGSQGWYEQYF TGTGCCAGCGGGTCTCAGGGATGGTACGAGCAGTACTTC
TRBD2 - TRBJ2-2 TRBV27 CASSPYSGGLYTGELFF TGTGCCAGCAGTCCTTACTCGGGGGGGCTATACACCGGGGAGCTGTTTTTT
TRBD1 - TRBJ2-7 TRBV7-3 CASSAGTGRSYEQYF TGTGCCAGCAGCGCCGGGACAGGGAGATCCTACGAGCAGTACTTC
- - TRBJ2-7 TRBV27 CASSSTRGNYEQYF TGTGCCAGCAGTTCCACTAGGGGCAACTACGAGCAGTACTTC
- - TRBJ2-7 TRBV4-1 CASSRGDSLGPYEQYF TGCGCCAGCAGCCGAGGAGACAGCTTAGGCCCCTACGAGCAGTACTTC
TRBD1 - TRBJ1-5 TRBV9 CASSVAPQGGNQPQHF TGTGCCAGCAGCGTAGCCCCACAGGGGGGCAATCAGCCCCAGCATTTT
TRBD1 - TRBJ2-3 TRBV27 CASSRGREGGPSTDTQYF TGTGCCAGCTCCAGGGGGCGTGAGGGGGGCCCTAGCACAGATACGCAGTATTTT
- - TRBJ2-1 TRBV9 CASSPRPSNEQFF TGTGCCAGCAGCCCCCGTCCGTCCAATGAGCAGTTCTTC
- - TRBJ1-2 TRBV5-1 CASSLRDREPKGYTF TGCGCCAGCAGCTTGAGGGACCGGGAGCCAAAAGGCTACACCTTC